This is a list of T cell receptor beta chains from one sample in a study of T cells in Graves' hyperthyroidism and ophthalmopathy. TCRdb processed the multiplex PCR reads anew with MiXCR; each CDR3 protein has one entry. The sample records some 300,000 distinct CDR3 sequences, roughly 19% being singletons. Sequenced material: blood. These receptors all stem from a man aged 45 to 65 with Graves' ophthalmopathy. Each CDR3 is given with its conserved first and last residue. A D gene is named only where the DNA matches it firmly. Clone size is stated in some rows and not others, as once, few, many or a class when expanded.

d_call j_call v_call clone_size cdr3_aa cdr3_nt
NA TRBJ2-5 TRBV3-1 many CASSRLPGVGGETQYF TGTGCCAGCAGCCGCCTCCCGGGCGTCGGCGGGGAGACCCAGTACTTC
TRBD1 TRBJ2-1 TRBV6-2/TRBV6-3 NA CASSYSAGTGYYNEQFF TGTGCCAGCAGTTACTCGGCCGGGACAGGCTACTACAATGAGCAGTTCTTC
TRBD2 TRBJ2-1 TRBV20-1 many CSATRLPGLATEQFF TGCAGTGCGACCCGCCTTCCGGGACTAGCGACTGAGCAGTTCTTC
NA TRBJ2-1 TRBV9 NA CASSVVGTHINNEQFF TGTGCCAGCAGCGTAGTGGGGACTCATATTAACAATGAGCAGTTCTTC
NA TRBJ1-1 TRBV27 NA CASSYGDRSEAFF TGTGCCAGCAGTTACGGGGACCGCAGTGAAGCTTTCTTT
TRBD2 TRBJ2-1 TRBV11-2 many CASSLVVRLAGYNEQFF TGTGCCAGCAGCTTAGTCGTCCGACTAGCGGGATACAATGAGCAGTTCTTC
TRBD2 TRBJ2-3 TRBV27 NA CASSTLLTSGYSQYF TGTGCCAGCAGTACCTTACTTACTAGCGGTTATTCCCAGTATTTT
NA TRBJ2-1 TRBV6-2/TRBV6-3 NA CASSLTRSGEQFF TGTGCCAGCAGTTTAACTAGAAGCGGTGAGCAGTTCTTC
TRBD2 TRBJ2-3 TRBV3-1 NA CASSQRGLSGTLTDTQYF TGTGCCAGCAGCCAGAGGGGTCTTAGCGGGACTCTCACAGATACGCAGTATTTT
TRBD2 TRBJ2-1 TRBV11-2 many CASSLMLAGNEQFF TGTGCCAGCAGCTTAATGTTAGCGGGAAATGAGCAGTTCTTC
NA TRBJ2-1 TRBV3-1 many CASSQDRVISSYNEQFF TGTGCCAGCAGCCAAGATCGGGTTATCTCCTCCTACAATGAGCAGTTCTTC
NA TRBJ2-3 TRBV27 NA CASTKPGSADTQYF TGTGCCAGCACCAAACCAGGTTCCGCAGATACGCAGTATTTT
NA TRBJ2-2 TRBV7-3 few CASSFLGGDRAGELFF TGTGCCAGCAGCTTCCTAGGGGGAGATCGTGCCGGGGAGCTGTTTTTT